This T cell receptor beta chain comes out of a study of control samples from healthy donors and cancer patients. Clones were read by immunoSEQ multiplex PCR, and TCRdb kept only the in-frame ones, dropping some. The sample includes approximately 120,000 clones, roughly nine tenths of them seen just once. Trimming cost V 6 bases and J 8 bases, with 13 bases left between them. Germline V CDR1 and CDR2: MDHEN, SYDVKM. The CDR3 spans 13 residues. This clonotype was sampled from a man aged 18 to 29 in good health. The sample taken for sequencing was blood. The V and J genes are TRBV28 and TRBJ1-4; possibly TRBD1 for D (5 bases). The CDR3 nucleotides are TGTGCCAGCAGCCGGGACTGGAGGGAAAAACTGTTTTTT. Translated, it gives CASSRDWREKLFF.